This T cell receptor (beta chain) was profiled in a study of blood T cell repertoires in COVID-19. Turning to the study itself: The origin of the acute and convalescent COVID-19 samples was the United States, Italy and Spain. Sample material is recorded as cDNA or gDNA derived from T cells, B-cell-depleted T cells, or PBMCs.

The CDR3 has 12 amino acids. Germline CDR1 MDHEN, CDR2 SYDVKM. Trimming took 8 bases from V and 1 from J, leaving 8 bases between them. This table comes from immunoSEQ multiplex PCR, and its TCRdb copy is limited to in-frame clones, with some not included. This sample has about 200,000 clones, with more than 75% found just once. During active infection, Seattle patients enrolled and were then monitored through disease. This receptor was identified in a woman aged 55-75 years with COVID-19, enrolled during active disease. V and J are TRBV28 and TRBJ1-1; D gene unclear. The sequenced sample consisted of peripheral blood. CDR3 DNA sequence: TGTGCCAGCTCTATTGGGAACACTGAAGCTTTCTTT. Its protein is CASSIGNTEAFF.